This TCR beta chain was sequenced for a study of blood T cell repertoires in COVID-19. V trimming: 0 bases; J trimming: 0 bases; junction bases outside the gene matches: 3. The CDR3 is made up of 16 amino acids. From germline, CDR1 is SGDLS and CDR2 YYNGEE. Of note for this clone: Additional DNA sequences in this sample encode the identical CDR3.

Recovery among Cohort 3 donors was established by two negative PCRs, clearance, or symptom resolution. Sequenced by immunoSEQ multiplex PCR; TCRdb stores in-frame clones only, minus some. This sample has around 360,000 clones, with roughly 87% found just once. This TCR was recovered from a young woman who had recovered from COVID-19. Sequenced material: PBMCs or T cells enriched from blood (not recorded which). The V and J genes are TRBV9 and TRBJ2-3; TRBD2 matches at 8 bases. The CDR3 loop is CASSVVGGGSTDTQYF. The DNA for the CDR3 is TGTGCCAGCAGCGTAGTGGGCGGGGGGAGCACAGATACGCAGTATTTT.